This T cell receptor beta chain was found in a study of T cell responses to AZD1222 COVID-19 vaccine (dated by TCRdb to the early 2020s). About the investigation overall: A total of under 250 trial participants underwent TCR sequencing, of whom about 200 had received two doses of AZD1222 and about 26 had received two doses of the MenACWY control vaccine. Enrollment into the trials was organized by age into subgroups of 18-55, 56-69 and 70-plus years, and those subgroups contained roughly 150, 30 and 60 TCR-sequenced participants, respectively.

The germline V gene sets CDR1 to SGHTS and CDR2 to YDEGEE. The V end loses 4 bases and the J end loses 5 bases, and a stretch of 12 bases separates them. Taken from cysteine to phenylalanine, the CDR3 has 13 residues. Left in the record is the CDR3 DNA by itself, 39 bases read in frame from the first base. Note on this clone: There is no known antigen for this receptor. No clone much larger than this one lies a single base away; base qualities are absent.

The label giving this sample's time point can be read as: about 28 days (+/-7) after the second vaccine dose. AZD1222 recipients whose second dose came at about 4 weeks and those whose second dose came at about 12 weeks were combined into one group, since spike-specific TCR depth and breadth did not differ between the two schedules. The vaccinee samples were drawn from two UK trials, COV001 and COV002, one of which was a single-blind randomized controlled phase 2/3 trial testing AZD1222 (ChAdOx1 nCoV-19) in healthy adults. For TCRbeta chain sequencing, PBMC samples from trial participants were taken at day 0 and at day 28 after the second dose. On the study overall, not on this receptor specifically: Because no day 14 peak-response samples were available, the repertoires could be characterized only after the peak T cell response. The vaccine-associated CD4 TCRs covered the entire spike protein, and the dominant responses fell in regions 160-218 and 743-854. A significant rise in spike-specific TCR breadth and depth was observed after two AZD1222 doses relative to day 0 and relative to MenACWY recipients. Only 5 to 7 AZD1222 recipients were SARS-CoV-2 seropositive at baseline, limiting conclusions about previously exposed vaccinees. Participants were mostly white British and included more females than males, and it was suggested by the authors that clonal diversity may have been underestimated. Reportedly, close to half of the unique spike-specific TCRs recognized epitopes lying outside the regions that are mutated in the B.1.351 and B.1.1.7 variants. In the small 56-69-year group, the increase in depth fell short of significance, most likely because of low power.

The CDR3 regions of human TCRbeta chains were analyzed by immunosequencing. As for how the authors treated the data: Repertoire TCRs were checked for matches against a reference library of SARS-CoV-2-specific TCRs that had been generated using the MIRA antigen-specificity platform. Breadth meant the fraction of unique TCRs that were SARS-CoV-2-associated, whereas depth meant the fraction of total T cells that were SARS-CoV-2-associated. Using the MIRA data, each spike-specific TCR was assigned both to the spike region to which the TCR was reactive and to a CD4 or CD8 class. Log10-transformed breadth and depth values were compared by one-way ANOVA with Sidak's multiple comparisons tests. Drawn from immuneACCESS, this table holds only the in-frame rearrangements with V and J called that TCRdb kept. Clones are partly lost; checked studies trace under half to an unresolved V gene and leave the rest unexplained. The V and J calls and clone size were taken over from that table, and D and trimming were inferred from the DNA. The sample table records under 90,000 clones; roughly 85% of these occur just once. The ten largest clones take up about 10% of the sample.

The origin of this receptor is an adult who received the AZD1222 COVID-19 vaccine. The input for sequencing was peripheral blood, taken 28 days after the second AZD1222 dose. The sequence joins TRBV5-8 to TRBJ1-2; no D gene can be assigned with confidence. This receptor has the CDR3 CASSQGGEYGYTF. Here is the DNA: TGTGCCAGCAGCCAAGGAGGAGAGTATGGCTACACCTTC.